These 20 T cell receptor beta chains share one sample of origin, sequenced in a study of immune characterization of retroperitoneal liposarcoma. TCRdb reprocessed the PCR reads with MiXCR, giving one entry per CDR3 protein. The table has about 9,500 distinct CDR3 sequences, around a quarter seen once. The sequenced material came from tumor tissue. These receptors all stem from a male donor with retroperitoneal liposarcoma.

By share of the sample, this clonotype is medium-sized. The CDR3 spells CASSPLGQGAGPYYNEQFF. The CDR3, as DNA: TGTGCCAGCAGCCCCCTAGGACAGGGGGCTGGCCCTTACTACAATGAGCAGTTCTTC. The V and J genes are TRBV7-2 and TRBJ2-1, with 11 bases matching TRBD1. CDR3 length: 19 amino acids. The germline gives CDR1 SGHTA, CDR2 FQGNSA. With 5 bases clipped from V and 3 bases from J, the junction kept 15 bases outside the gene matches.

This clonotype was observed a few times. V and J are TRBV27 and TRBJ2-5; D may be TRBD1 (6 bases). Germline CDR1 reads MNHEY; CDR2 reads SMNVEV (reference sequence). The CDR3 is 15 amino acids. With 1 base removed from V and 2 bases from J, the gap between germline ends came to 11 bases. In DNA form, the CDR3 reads TGTGCCAGCAGTTTATTACCGGGGACACAAGAGACCCAGTACTTC. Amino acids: CASSLLPGTQETQYF.

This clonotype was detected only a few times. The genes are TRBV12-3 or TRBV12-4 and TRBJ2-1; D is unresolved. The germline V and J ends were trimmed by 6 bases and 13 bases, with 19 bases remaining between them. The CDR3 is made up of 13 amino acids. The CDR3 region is CASSRNLQETQFF. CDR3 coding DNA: TGTGCCAGCAGCCGTAATCTCCAAGAGACCCAGTTCTTC.

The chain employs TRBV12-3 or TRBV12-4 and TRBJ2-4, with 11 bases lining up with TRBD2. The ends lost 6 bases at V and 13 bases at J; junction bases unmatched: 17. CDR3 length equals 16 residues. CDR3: CASSPDSGGAYNEQYF. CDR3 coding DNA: TGTGCCAGCAGCCCAGATAGCGGGGGGGCATACAATGAGCAGTACTTC.

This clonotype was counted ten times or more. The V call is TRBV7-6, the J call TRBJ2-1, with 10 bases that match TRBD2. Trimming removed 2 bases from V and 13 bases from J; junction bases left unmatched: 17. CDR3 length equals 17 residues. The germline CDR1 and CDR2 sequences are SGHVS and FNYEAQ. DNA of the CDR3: TGTGCCAGCAGCTTAAGTGTGGCTAGCGGGAGTGTAGAGACCCAGTTCTTC. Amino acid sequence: CASSLSVASGSVETQFF.

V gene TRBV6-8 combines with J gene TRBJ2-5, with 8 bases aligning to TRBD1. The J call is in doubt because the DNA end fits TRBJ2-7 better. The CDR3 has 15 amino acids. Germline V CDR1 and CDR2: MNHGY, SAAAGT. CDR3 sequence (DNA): TGTGCCAGCAGTCTGACCCGACAGGGGCCCTACGAGCAGTACTTC. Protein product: CASSLTRQGPYEQYF.

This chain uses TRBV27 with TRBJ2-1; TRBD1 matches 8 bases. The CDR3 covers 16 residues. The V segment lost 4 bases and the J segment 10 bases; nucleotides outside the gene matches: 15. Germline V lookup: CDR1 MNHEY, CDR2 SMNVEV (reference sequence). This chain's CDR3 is CASSSRTGIGLYEQFF. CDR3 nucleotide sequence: TGTGCCAGCAGTTCAAGGACAGGGATAGGCCTCTACGAGCAGTTCTTC.

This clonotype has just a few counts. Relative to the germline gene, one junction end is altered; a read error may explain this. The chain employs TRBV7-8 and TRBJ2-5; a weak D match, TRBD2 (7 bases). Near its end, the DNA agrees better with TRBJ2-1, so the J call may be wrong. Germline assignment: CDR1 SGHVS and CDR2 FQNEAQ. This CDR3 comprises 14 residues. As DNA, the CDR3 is TGTGCCAGCACCTTAGGGGGGGGGCAAGAGACCCAGTTCTTC. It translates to CASTLGGGQETQFF.

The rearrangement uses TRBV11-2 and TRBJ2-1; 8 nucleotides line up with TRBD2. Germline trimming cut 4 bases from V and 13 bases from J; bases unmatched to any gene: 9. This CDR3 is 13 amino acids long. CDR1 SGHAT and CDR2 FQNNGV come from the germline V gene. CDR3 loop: CASSSSGQETQFF. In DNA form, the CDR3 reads TGTGCCAGCAGCTCTAGCGGGCAAGAGACCCAGTTCTTC.

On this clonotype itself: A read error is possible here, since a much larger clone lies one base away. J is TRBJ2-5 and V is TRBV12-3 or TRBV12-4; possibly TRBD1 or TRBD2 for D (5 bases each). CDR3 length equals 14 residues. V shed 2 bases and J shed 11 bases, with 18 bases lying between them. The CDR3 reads CASSLRGPDNEQYF. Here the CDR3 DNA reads TGTGCCAGCAGTTTACGGGGCCCGGACAATGAGCAGTACTTC.

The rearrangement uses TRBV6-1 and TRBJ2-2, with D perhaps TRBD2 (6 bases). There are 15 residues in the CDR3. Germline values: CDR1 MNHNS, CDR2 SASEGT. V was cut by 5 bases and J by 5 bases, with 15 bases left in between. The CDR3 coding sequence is TGTGCCAGCAGTAAAAGGACTACAGAGACCGGGGAGCTGTTTTTT. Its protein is CASSKRTTETGELFF.

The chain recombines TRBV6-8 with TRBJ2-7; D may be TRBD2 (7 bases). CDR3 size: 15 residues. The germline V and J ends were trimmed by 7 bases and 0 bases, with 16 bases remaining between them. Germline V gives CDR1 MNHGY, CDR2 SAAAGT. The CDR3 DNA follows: TGTGCCAGCACCATAGGGGGGGGGCCCTCCTACGAGCAGTACTTC. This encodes CASTIGGGPSYEQYF.

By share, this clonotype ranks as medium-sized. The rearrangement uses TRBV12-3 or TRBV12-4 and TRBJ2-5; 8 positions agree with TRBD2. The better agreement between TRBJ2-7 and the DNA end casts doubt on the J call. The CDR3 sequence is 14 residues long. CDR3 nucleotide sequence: TGTGCCAGCAGCATGAGCGGGAGAGCCTACGAGCAGTACTTC. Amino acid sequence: CASSMSGRAYEQYF.

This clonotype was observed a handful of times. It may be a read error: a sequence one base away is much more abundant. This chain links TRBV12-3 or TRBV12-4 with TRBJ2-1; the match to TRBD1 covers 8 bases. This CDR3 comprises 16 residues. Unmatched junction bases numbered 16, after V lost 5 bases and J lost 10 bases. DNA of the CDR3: TGTGCCAGCAGTCCCACCTCTTATCAGGGGGCCAGCGAGCAGTTCTTC. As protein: CASSPTSYQGASEQFF.

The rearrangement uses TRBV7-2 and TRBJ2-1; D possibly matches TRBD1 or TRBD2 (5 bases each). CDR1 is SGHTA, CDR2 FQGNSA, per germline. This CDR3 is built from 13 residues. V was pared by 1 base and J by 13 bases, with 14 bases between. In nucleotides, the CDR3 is TGTGCCAGCAGCTTAGAGGGCTACGGGACCCAGTTCTTC. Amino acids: CASSLEGYGTQFF.

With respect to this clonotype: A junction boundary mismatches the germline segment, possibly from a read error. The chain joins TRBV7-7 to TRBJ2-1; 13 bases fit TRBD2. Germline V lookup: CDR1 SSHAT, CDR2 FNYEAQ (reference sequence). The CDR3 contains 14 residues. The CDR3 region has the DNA TGTGCTAGCAGCCCCGGACTAGCGGGAGTTGAGCAGTTCTTC. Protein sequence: CASSPGLAGVEQFF.

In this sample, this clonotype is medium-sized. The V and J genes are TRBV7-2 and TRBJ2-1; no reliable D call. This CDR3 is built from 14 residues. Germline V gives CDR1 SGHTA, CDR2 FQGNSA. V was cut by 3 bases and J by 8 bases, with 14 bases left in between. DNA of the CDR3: TGTGCCAGCAGCTTGGCGAAGGAGTCCTATGAGCAGTTCTTC. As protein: CASSLAKESYEQFF.

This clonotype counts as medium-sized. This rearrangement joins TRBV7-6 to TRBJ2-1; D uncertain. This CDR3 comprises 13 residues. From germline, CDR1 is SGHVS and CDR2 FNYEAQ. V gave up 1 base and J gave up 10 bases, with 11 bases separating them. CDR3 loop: CASSLGGSYEQFF. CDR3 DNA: TGTGCCAGCAGCTTAGGAGGTTCCTACGAGCAGTTCTTC.

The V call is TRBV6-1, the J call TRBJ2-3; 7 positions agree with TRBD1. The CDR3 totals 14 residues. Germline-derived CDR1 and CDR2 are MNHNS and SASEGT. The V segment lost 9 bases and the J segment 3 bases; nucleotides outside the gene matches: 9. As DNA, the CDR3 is TGTGCCAGTACCCCAGGGGGTGATACAGATACGCAGTATTTT. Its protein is CASTPGGDTDTQYF.

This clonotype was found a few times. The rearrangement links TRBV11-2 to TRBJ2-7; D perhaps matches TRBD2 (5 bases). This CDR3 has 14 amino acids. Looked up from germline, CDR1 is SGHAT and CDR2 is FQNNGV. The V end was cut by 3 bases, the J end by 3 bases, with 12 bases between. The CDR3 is CASSLGSGFYEQYF. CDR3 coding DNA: TGTGCCAGCAGCTTGGGCTCGGGGTTCTACGAGCAGTACTTC.